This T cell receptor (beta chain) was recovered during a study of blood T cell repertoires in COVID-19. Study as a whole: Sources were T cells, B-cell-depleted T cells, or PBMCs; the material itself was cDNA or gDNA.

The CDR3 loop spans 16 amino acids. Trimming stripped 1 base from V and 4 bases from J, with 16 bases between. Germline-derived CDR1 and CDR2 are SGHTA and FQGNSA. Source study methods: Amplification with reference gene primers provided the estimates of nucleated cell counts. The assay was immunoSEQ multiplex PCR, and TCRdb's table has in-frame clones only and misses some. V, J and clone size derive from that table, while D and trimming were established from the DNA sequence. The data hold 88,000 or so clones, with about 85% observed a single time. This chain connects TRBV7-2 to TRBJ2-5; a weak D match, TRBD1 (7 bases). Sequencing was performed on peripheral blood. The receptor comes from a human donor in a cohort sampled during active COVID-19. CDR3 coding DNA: TGTGCCAGCAGCTTAGAGGTTGCAGGGGGGATAGAGACCCAGTACTTC. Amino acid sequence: CASSLEVAGGIETQYF.